This T cell receptor (beta chain) was sequenced for a study of cytomegalovirus exposure and HLA in healthy donors. Measured with immunoSEQ multiplex PCR; TCRdb has only the in-frame clones, and not every one. The sample lists some 99,000 clones; almost 90% were seen once. V was cut by 4 bases and J by 0 bases, with 11 bases left in between. The germline V gene encodes CDR1 SGDLS and CDR2 YYNGEE. There are 15 residues in the CDR3. Separation from the roughly 670-subject first cohort characterized the approximately 120-subject validation cohort, to which the donors belonged. The sequencing sample was made of PBMCs. The TCR comes from a woman aged 18-29 years in good health and CMV-seronegative. The V gene is TRBV9, the J gene TRBJ2-1, with D tentatively TRBD2 (7 bases). CDR3 sequence reads: CASSRGGSSYNEQFF. The CDR3 DNA is TGTGCCAGCAGCAGGGGGGGAAGCTCCTACAATGAGCAGTTCTTC.